This entry is about one T cell receptor beta chain. These data originate in a study of blood T cell repertoires in COVID-19. Turning to the study itself: In each case, the material was cDNA or gDNA derived from T cells, B-cell-depleted T cells, or PBMCs.

The method was immunoSEQ multiplex PCR; TCRdb's version includes in-frame clones alone and lacks a portion of them. The sample has about 500,000 clones, roughly nine tenths seen once. The CDR3 covers 15 residues. The germline V gene has CDR1 SNHLY and CDR2 FYNNEI. The V gene end was trimmed by 8 bases and the J gene end by 5 bases; junction bases not matched to a gene: 14. Sequencing used peripheral blood. This chain links TRBV2 with TRBJ1-2; 7 bases are a match to TRBD1. This clonotype was obtained from a woman between 50 and 59 years old with COVID-19, enrolled during active disease. The CDR3 loop reads CASRPPRDSLYGYTF. The CDR3 DNA is TGTGCCAGCCGCCCCCCCCGGGACAGCCTGTATGGCTACACCTTC.